What follows are 31 T cell receptor beta chains derived from one specimen sequenced in a study of response to subunit inactivated influenza vaccine. TCRdb analysed the RT-PCR reads with MiXCR anew, one entry per CDR3 protein. The sample lists 550,000 to 600,000 distinct CDR3 sequences; 10% to 15% were seen once. The sequenced sample was PBMCs from blood, obtained on the day of vaccination. These receptors were taken from a man over 45 who received an inactivated influenza vaccine.

Here the CDR3 DNA reads TGCGCCAGCAGCCAAGAATCGTCTGTATCGATCTACGAGCAGTACTTC. Protein sequence: CASSQESSVSIYEQYF. The chain has TRBV4-3 and TRBJ2-7; D is undetermined. The germline V gene encodes CDR1 LGHNA and CDR2 YSLEER. The V end was cut by 0 bases, the J end by 3 bases, with 15 bases between. This CDR3 region has 16 residues.

V gene TRBV29-1 combines with J gene TRBJ2-1; either TRBD1 or TRBD2 may fit D (5 bases each). Germline CDR1 SQVTM, CDR2 ANQGSEA. With 4 bases removed from V and 6 bases from J, the gap between germline ends came to 19 bases. The CDR3 sequence is 15 residues long. The CDR3: CSVAVGGRVGNEQFF. The CDR3 coding sequence is TGCAGCGTTGCGGTTGGGGGTCGGGTCGGCAATGAGCAGTTCTTC.

This clonotype was detected a few times. This sequence joins TRBV13 and TRBJ2-4, with 9 positions matching TRBD1. The V and J ends lost 0 bases and 6 bases, in that order; junction bases with no gene match: 3. Germline lookup yields CDR1 PRHDT and CDR2 FYEKMQ (reference sequence). The CDR3 contains 15 residues. The CDR3 nucleotides read TGTGCCAGCAGCTTAGGTGGGACAGGGTTAAACATTCAGTACTTC. The encoded protein is CASSLGGTGLNIQYF.

This chain connects TRBV7-2 to TRBJ2-2, with D perhaps assigned TRBD1 or TRBD2 (5 bases each). The V gene's germline CDR1 is SGHTA and CDR2 FQGNSA. CDR3 length equals 14 residues. Trimming removed 1 base from V and 6 bases from J, with 9 bases in between. This chain's CDR3 is CASSLGGGPGELFF. The DNA of the CDR3 is TGTGCCAGCAGCTTAGGTGGGGGTCCCGGGGAGCTGTTTTTT.

This clonotype was counted between two and nine times. J is TRBJ1-4 and V is TRBV12-3 or TRBV12-4, with D maybe TRBD1 (5 bases). With 4 bases removed from V and 6 bases from J, the gap between germline ends came to 18 bases. This CDR3 comprises 16 residues. The CDR3 bases are TGTGCCAGCAGTTCCAGAGGACGTTTGGGGGATGAAAAACTGTTTTTT. Translation gives CASSSRGRLGDEKLFF.

The chain has TRBV12-3 or TRBV12-4 and TRBJ2-2, with 7 bases that match TRBD2. The junction had 6 bases not matched to a gene; V was cut back by 6 bases and J by 5 bases. The CDR3 extends over 14 amino acids. CDR3 coding DNA: TGTGCCAGCAGATCGGGACTACTTACCGGGGAGCTGTTTTTT. Protein sequence: CASRSGLLTGELFF.

This clonotype was detected ten times or more. Written as DNA, the CDR3 is TGTGCCAGCAGTCTCAGGGTGCCTTCCTCTGGAAACACCATATATTTT. Its protein is CASSLRVPSSGNTIYF. The chain combines TRBV12-3 or TRBV12-4 with TRBJ1-3, with D possibly being TRBD1 (5 bases). The CDR3 totals 16 residues. V was trimmed by 5 bases and J by 0 bases, leaving 14 bases between them.

The sample holds many counts of this clonotype. This sequence joins TRBV5-1 and TRBJ2-5; D is perhaps TRBD1 (6 bases). Germline CDR1 reads SGHRS; CDR2 reads YFSETQ. The V and J ends lost 7 bases and 0 bases respectively, with 13 bases between them. This CDR3 has 14 amino acids. CDR3 amino acids: CASRDTMNQETQYF. In DNA, the CDR3 is TGCGCCAGCCGGGACACTATGAACCAAGAGACCCAGTACTTC.

The table lists this clonotype with many counts. The gene calls are TRBV7-2 and TRBJ1-5; possible D gene TRBD1, 6 bases. The V end was cut by 1 base, the J end by 2 bases, with 12 bases between. Germline assignment: CDR1 SGHTA and CDR2 FQGNSA. The CDR3 loop spans 16 amino acids. The CDR3 region is CASSLGQGRGNQPQHF. As DNA, the CDR3 is TGTGCCAGCAGCTTAGGGCAGGGGAGGGGCAATCAGCCCCAGCATTTT.

The genes are TRBV18 and TRBJ2-2; 8 positions agree with TRBD1. The V and J ends lost 2 bases and 4 bases, in that order; junction bases with no gene match: 9. The length of the CDR3 is 17 residues. From germline, CDR1 is KGHSH and CDR2 LQKENI. The CDR3: CASSPVRAGGTTGELFF. In nucleotides, the CDR3 is TGTGCCAGCTCACCAGTGAGAGCAGGGGGCACCACCGGGGAGCTGTTTTTT.

The CDR3 loop is CASSPDRKTQYF. The CDR3 DNA follows: TGTGCCAGCAGTCCCGATAGAAAGACCCAGTACTTC. V and J are TRBV12-3 or TRBV12-4 and TRBJ2-5; unclear D gene. V dropped 5 bases and J dropped 6 bases, with 10 bases sitting between them. The CDR3 loop spans 12 amino acids.

The rearrangement links TRBV6-2 or TRBV6-3 to TRBJ2-7; the D is unclear. This CDR3 has 11 residues. Germline CDR1 is MNHEY and CDR2 is SVGEGT. V was cut by 9 bases and J by 7 bases, with 13 bases left in between. For the CDR3, the DNA is TGTGCCAGTCCAAACATCGGGGAGCAGTACTTC. Translation gives CASPNIGEQYF.

This chain uses TRBV10-3 with TRBJ2-2; TRBD1 agrees at 10 bases. Germline CDR1 and CDR2: ENHRY and SYGVKD. The ends lost 10 bases at V and 4 bases at J; junction bases unmatched: 6. There are 14 residues in the CDR3. The CDR3 bases are TGTGCCACCAGACAGGGGGCGCGCACCGGGGAGCTGTTTTTT. This sequence encodes CATRQGARTGELFF.

This clonotype was observed a few times. The chain couples TRBV4-2 to TRBJ2-1; D ambiguous. V was clipped by 3 bases and J by 7 bases, with 10 bases between them. CDR1 is LGHNA and CDR2 is YNFKEQ in the germline V gene. The CDR3 has 13 amino acids. CDR3 in amino acids: CASSHLRSNEQFF. The CDR3 nucleotides read TGTGCCAGCAGCCATCTCCGATCTAATGAGCAGTTCTTC.

This clonotype appeared a single time. Here the CDR3 reads CASSPTLEGQANTEAFF. In DNA form, the CDR3 reads TGTGCCAGCAGTCCTACGTTAGAGGGACAGGCTAACACTGAAGCTTTCTTT. The gene calls are TRBV2 and TRBJ1-1; the match to TRBD1 covers 8 bases. From germline, CDR1 is SNHLY and CDR2 FYNNEI. V lost 5 bases, J lost 2 bases, and 13 bases stayed unmatched. The CDR3 is made up of 17 amino acids.

This clonotype was picked up a small number of times. This sequence joins TRBV4-2 and TRBJ2-7; maybe TRBD1 (6 bases). CDR3 length equals 15 residues. Germline assignment: CDR1 LGHNA and CDR2 YNFKEQ. V shed 5 bases and J shed 1 base, with 15 bases lying between them. The CDR3 sequence is CASSGTGHESYEQYF. In DNA, the CDR3 is TGTGCCAGCAGCGGAACGGGACACGAATCCTACGAGCAGTACTTC.

This chain uses TRBV9 with TRBJ1-1; tentative D call: TRBD1 (6 bases). Trimming cost V 5 bases and J 1 base, with 9 bases left between them. CDR1 and CDR2 from the germline V gene are SGDLS and YYNGEE. The CDR3 sequence is 13 residues long. CDR3 nucleotides: TGTGCCAGCAGTGGACAGCAGAACACTGAAGCTTTCTTT. This gives the protein CASSGQQNTEAFF.

This clonotype was detected a few times. V and J are TRBV2 and TRBJ2-1, with 9 nucleotides matching TRBD1. Germline values: CDR1 SNHLY, CDR2 FYNNEI. The length of the CDR3 is 14 residues. Trimming at V came to 6 bases and at J to 6 bases, leaving 6 bases not matched to a gene. In DNA form, the CDR3 reads TGTGCCAGCAGCGGACAGGGGAACGTCAATGAGCAGTTCTTC. The encoded protein is CASSGQGNVNEQFF.

This rearrangement joins TRBV20-1 to TRBJ2-6, with D uncertain. The CDR3 covers 14 residues. V lost 6 bases to trimming and J lost 4 bases, with 13 bases between them. CDR1 DFQATT and CDR2 SNEGSKA come from the germline V gene (reference sequence). The DNA for the CDR3 is TGCAGTGCGAGGCCCCCGGGCGGGGCCAACGTCCTGACTTTC. Amino acids: CSARPPGGANVLTF.

The V gene is TRBV7-9, the J gene TRBJ2-7; 7 bases are a match to TRBD1. Germline CDR1 is SEHNR and CDR2 is FQNEAQ (reference sequence). The CDR3 consists of 14 residues. V shed 7 bases and J 0 bases; nucleotides not matched to a gene: 6. The DNA for the CDR3 is TGTGCCAGCACCCCGACAGGGTTCTCCTACGAGCAGTACTTC. Translation: CASTPTGFSYEQYF. The complete variable domain, with remaining parts taken from reference TRBV7-9 and TRBJ2-7, reads DTGVSQNPRHKITKRGQNVTFRCDPISEHNRLYWYRQTLGQGPEFLTYFQNEAQLEKSRLLSDRFSAERPKGSFSTLEIQRTEQGDSAMYLCASTPTGFSYEQYFGPGTRLTVT.

V and J are TRBV12-3 or TRBV12-4 and TRBJ1-5, with D possibly TRBD1 on 5 matching bases. Trimming took 7 bases from V and 0 from J, leaving 22 bases between them. This CDR3 is 18 amino acids long. The CDR3 DNA is TGTGCCAGCATCGAGGGACCGGGAGGGTTGTTTAGCAATCAGCCCCAGCATTTT. Translating gives CASIEGPGGLFSNQPQHF.

The table lists this clonotype with a few counts. The gene calls are TRBV27 and TRBJ2-7, with D possibly being TRBD1 or TRBD2 (5 bases each). CDR1 is MNHEY and CDR2 is SMNVEV in the germline V gene (reference sequence). With 0 bases removed from V and 2 bases from J, the gap between germline ends came to 14 bases. This CDR3 is 16 amino acids long. The DNA of the CDR3 is TGTGCCAGCAGTTTATCGTTCCGGGACCCACCCTACGAGCAGTACTTC. Translation: CASSLSFRDPPYEQYF.

This clonotype occurred a few times. The chain is built from TRBV20-1 and TRBJ1-5; possible D gene TRBD1, 5 bases. Germline CDR1 and CDR2: DFQATT and SNEGSKA (reference sequence). The CDR3 sequence is 15 residues long. The V gene lost 0 bases and the J gene lost 7 bases, with 16 bases spanning the gap. The CDR3 spells CSARDMGQQVQPQHF. CDR3 DNA: TGCAGTGCTAGAGATATGGGGCAGCAGGTCCAGCCCCAGCATTTT.

There are many counts of this clonotype. The V gene is TRBV7-8, the J gene TRBJ1-1, with D possibly being TRBD1 (5 bases). Germline lookup yields CDR1 SGHVS and CDR2 FQNEAQ. This CDR3 is 14 amino acids long. V lost 5 bases to trimming and J lost 3 bases, with 13 bases between them. For the CDR3, the DNA is TGTGCCAGCAGCCGCCGGGGGGAGTACACTGAAGCTTTCTTT. Its translation is CASSRRGEYTEAFF.

The chain recombines TRBV5-1 with TRBJ2-3; 7 nucleotides align to TRBD2. V gave up 4 bases and J gave up 4 bases; unmatched junction bases: 12. Looked up from germline, CDR1 is SGHRS and CDR2 is YFSETQ. CDR3 length equals 16 residues. CDR3 sequence: CASSQQPAGAADTQYF. The CDR3 region has the DNA TGCGCCAGCAGCCAACAACCGGCGGGAGCGGCAGATACGCAGTATTTT.

The chain carries TRBV2 and TRBJ2-7; D gene ambiguous. The V end was cut by 7 bases, the J end by 2 bases, with 15 bases between. The germline V gene has CDR1 SNHLY and CDR2 FYNNEI. The CDR3 runs 14 residues. Here the CDR3 reads CASTPDGVTYEQYF. CDR3 in DNA: TGTGCCAGCACCCCCGATGGAGTCACCTACGAGCAGTACTTC.

This clonotype was counted only a few times. The V and J genes are TRBV6-2 or TRBV6-3 and TRBJ2-5; either TRBD1 or TRBD2 may supply D (7 bases each). Germline assignment: CDR1 MNHEY and CDR2 SVGEGT. The CDR3 is 15 amino acids. V shed 5 bases and J shed 4 bases, with 17 bases lying between them. This CDR3 reads CASSVRQGGRETQYF. CDR3 coding DNA: TGTGCCAGCAGTGTCCGACAGGGAGGGCGAGAGACCCAGTACTTC.

The chain carries TRBV5-1 and TRBJ2-7; D possibly uses TRBD1 or TRBD2 (7 bases each). The CDR3 is 17 amino acids. Trimming cost V 1 base and J 0 bases, with 17 bases left between them. Germline CDR1 SGHRS, CDR2 YFSETQ. CDR3 residues: CASSLYSGTVGSYEQYF. As DNA, the CDR3 is TGCGCCAGCAGCTTGTACAGCGGGACAGTCGGCTCCTACGAGCAGTACTTC.

In this sample, this clonotype turned up a few times. The chain uses TRBV10-3 and TRBJ1-3, with TRBD1 matching 7 bases. V trimming: 10 bases; J trimming: 0 bases; junction bases outside the gene matches: 15. The germline V gene has CDR1 ENHRY and CDR2 SYGVKD. The CDR3 contains 17 residues. Written as DNA, the CDR3 is TGTGCCACCTTCTCATTCGGACAGGCGAACTCTGGAAACACCATATATTTT. This gives the protein CATFSFGQANSGNTIYF.

This clonotype was found a few times. The chain joins TRBV15 to TRBJ1-6; D is unresolved. The CDR3 totals 12 residues. Germline V gene data show CDR1 as LNHNV and CDR2 as YYDKDF (reference sequence). With 6 bases removed from V and 7 bases from J, the gap between germline ends came to 7 bases. The CDR3 DNA reads as TGTGCCACCAGAACTGCCAATTCACCCCTCCACTTT. It specifies CATRTANSPLHF. Full variable domain (remainder filled in from reference TRBV15 and TRBJ1-6): DAMVIQNPRYQVTQFGKPVTLSCSQTLNHNVMYWYQQKSSQAPKLLFHYYDKDFNNEADTPDNFQSRRPNTSFCFLDIRSPGLGDTAMYLCATRTANSPLHFGNGTRLTVT.

The chain joins TRBV6-4 to TRBJ2-1; D could derive from TRBD1 or TRBD2 (5 bases each). Trimming removed 0 bases from V and 7 bases from J, with 16 bases in between. The CDR3 loop spans 16 amino acids. The germline V gene encodes CDR1 MRHNA and CDR2 SNTAGT. The CDR3 bases are TGTGCCAGCAGTGACTCGAGTCGAGGGGAAGAGAATGAGCAGTTCTTC. Its translation is CASSDSSRGEENEQFF.